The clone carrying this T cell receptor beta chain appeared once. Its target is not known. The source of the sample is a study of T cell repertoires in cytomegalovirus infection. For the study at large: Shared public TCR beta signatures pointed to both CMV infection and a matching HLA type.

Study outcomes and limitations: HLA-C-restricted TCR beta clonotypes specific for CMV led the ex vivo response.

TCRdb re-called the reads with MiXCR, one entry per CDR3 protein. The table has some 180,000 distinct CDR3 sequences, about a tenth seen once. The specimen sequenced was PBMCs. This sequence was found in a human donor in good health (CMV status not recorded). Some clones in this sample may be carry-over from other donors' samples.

In nucleotides, the CDR3 is TGTGCCAGCAGCCAAGATCCGGGCGCGGAGACCCAGTACTTC. Translation: CASSQDPGAETQYF. The chain is built from TRBV3-1 and TRBJ2-5; no clear D gene. The CDR3 has 14 amino acids. The V gene lost 0 bases and the J gene lost 5 bases, with 10 bases spanning the gap. CDR1 is LGHDT, CDR2 YNNKEL, per germline (reference sequence).